This T cell receptor beta chain was identified during a study of identical twins. This clonotype was detected a few times. CDR3 length equals 20 residues. The V segment lost 5 bases and the J segment 0 bases; nucleotides outside the gene matches: 20. Germline CDR1 SGHAT, CDR2 FQNNGV. TCRdb redid the calling of the 5' RACE reads with MiXCR, one entry per CDR3 protein. The sample holds about 530,000 distinct CDR3 sequences, 15% seen once. These records were also assigned to another study, of yellow fever vaccine responses in identical twins.

The J gene is TRBJ2-7, the V gene TRBV11-2; 9 bases map to TRBD2. The sample taken for sequencing was CD4+ T cells sorted from blood. This receptor was obtained from a woman in her late teens or twenties in good health. Written as DNA, the CDR3 is TGTGCCAGCAGCAAAAGGGGTCCGGCGGGAGGGAGGTGGGGCTCCTACGAGCAGTACTTC. It encodes CASSKRGPAGGRWGSYEQYF.